This TCR beta chain is drawn from a study of long-term antiretroviral therapy in people with HIV. Study results and limitations: The study found that diversity rose after ART but stayed below transplant donor controls.

Germline loops: CDR1 LNHDA, CDR2 SQIVND (reference sequence). Trimming left V 3 bases short and J 7 bases short, with 21 bases between. The CDR3 sequence is 17 residues long. Run at survey level, the immunoSEQ assay was version v3.0. TCRdb's table, derived via immunoSEQ multiplex PCR, lists solely in-frame clones and lacks some. The sample includes some 33,000 clones, roughly four fifths of them seen just once. Notes on this clone: What it recognizes is unknown.

The receptor's source is a young man with HIV. Specimen: unsorted PBMCs, collected 0.6 years after starting antiretroviral therapy. The chain recombines TRBV19 with TRBJ2-2; D gene uncertain. Here the CDR3 reads CASSMGFGVRSDGELFF. In DNA, the CDR3 is TGTGCCAGTAGTATGGGGTTTGGGGTTCGCTCGGACGGGGAGCTGTTTTTT.